What follows describes a single TCR beta chain. Antigen unknown. Germline V CDR1 and CDR2: SGHTA, FQGNSA. Trimming removed 1 base from V and 5 bases from J; junction bases left unmatched: 5. The CDR3 has 15 residues. Repertoires were generated with immunoSEQ multiplex PCR, while TCRdb's copy carries only in-frame clones and drops some. The sample includes about 2.3 million clones, around 92% of them seen just once. This entry belongs to a study of shared clonotypes between healthy human individuals. The wider study: Each donor's CD8 memory used one plate, CD8 naive two, each CD4 subset three.

Study observations and caveats: Sequencing depth was a factor that was expected to affect clonotype sharing among donors.

This receptor was obtained from a man aged 18 to 30 in good health. Some clones in this sample may be carry-over from other donors' samples. The gene calls are TRBV7-2 and TRBJ2-1, with 7 bases fitting TRBD1. Sequencing used naive CD4+ T cells from PBMCs. Specified subset: CD45RA+ positively selected. The CDR3 sequence is CASSLGGTANNEQFF. Here the CDR3 DNA reads TGTGCCAGCAGCTTAGGTGGGACAGCGAACAATGAGCAGTTCTTC.